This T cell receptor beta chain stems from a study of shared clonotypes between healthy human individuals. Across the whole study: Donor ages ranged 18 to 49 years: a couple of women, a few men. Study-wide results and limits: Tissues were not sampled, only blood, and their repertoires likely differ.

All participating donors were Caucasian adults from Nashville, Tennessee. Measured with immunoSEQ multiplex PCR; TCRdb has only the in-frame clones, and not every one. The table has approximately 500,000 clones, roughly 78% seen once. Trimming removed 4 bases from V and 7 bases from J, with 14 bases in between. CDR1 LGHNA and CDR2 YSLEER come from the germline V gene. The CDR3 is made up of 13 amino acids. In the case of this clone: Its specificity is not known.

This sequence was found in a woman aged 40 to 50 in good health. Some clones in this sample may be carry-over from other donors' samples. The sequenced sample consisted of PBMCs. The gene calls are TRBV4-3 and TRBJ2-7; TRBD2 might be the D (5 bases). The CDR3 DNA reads TGCGCCAGCAGCCGGACTCTGATGGTGGAGCAGTACTTC. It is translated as CASSRTLMVEQYF.